This T cell receptor (beta chain) was recorded in a study of Ad26.COV2.S vaccination and SARS-CoV-2 variants. Profiled with immunoSEQ multiplex PCR; TCRdb holds only in-frame clones, not every one. The repertoire consists of over 400,000 clones, with approximately 92% occurring once and the leading ten covering less than 2%. The treatment denotes: some 20 received Ad26.COV2.S at low or high dose, single or two shots; a few received placebo; per-sample allocation not given. Sample collection was performed on day 63 after the first vaccine or placebo injection. The CDR3 is 13 residues long. Germline CDR1 and CDR2: WSHSY and SAAADI. V was pared by 6 bases and J by 5 bases, with 6 bases of the junction left unmatched.

This rearrangement joins TRBV10-2 to TRBJ1-1; the match to TRBD1 covers 7 bases. Sequenced here: peripheral blood, sampled in a trial of Ad26.COV2.S vaccine versus placebo. The receptor was isolated from a person between 18 and 65 years old who received the Ad26.COV2.S COVID-19 vaccine or a placebo. CDR3 DNA: TGCGCCAGCAGGTTCCAGGGGGGAACTGAAGCTTTCTTT. Translating gives CASRFQGGTEAFF.